This T cell receptor beta chain was retrieved from a study of blood T cell repertoires in COVID-19 (TCRdb year 2020). Regarding the study in general: Samples from collaborators originated in the United States, Italy and Spain and spanned both the acute and convalescent phases of COVID-19. The prospective study material was composed of cDNA or gDNA derived from T cells, B-cell-depleted T cells, or PBMCs. Deeply sampled blood TCRbeta repertoires from subjects exposed to, actively infected with, or recovered from COVID-19 were included in the dataset. A freely available public database, intended as a resource for researchers studying the immune response to SARS-CoV-2, is where the repertoires were released. Samples were obtained from the ongoing ImmuneRACE study (first 160 participants) and from over a thousand subjects provided by 6 global collaborators. The sample metadata nearly always contained a de-identified subject ID, COVID-19 status, age in years and sex. HLA class I and class II types, where available, came from metadata supplied by the sample provider rather than from assay-based typing. The paper's findings and limits, for the study overall: How much clinical and demographic metadata was included differed by source and by participant, and the metadata was provided uncurated.

The immunoSEQ Assay, a bias-controlled multiplex PCR, was used to amplify TCRbeta CDR3 regions from genomic DNA. The paper's processing steps were these. Nucleated cell counts per sample were estimated from amplification of reference gene primers within the assay. To quantify the absolute abundance of each unique TCRbeta CDR3 rearrangement, sequence reads were collapsed and filtered. For each sample, productive Simpson clonality was calculated by taking the square root of Simpson's diversity index across productive rearrangements. TCRdb retrieved this table from immuneACCESS and kept in-frame rearrangements only. Not all clones are present; in checked studies, unresolved V genes account for under half, and no reason is known for the remainder. V and J calls and clone size come straight from that table; D and trimming were deduced from the DNA. Recorded for this sample are 200,000 to 300,000 clones; about 83% of them occurred a single time. Roughly 5.5% of the sample belongs to the ten largest clones.

From the cysteine up to the phenylalanine, the CDR3 has a length of 14 residues. The sequence is cut down to CDR3 DNA, 42 bases in frame from base 1. Looking up the germline V gene yields CDR1 SNHLY and CDR2 FYNNEI. Cut back by 6 bases and 3 bases, the V and J ends lie 15 bases apart. Collaborating institutions collected whole blood in K2EDTA tubes following their own protocols. Collaborator samples were shipped for TCRbeta analysis as frozen whole blood, isolated PBMCs, or DNA extracted from either sample type. A remark on this clone: Its specific antigen is unknown. No much larger clone exists at a distance of one base, and base qualities are not known.

This chain is built from TRBV2 and TRBJ2-7, with the D gene not confidently named. The receptor was derived from a human donor in a cohort sampled during active COVID-19. Sequenced sample: peripheral blood. The DNA sequence is TGTGCCAGCAGCCGTGGCCCCTCGCTCTACGAGCAGTACTTC. This encodes CASSRGPSLYEQYF. With the rest looked up from the reference TRBV2 and TRBJ2-7 genes rather than sequenced, the full variable domain is EPEVTQTPSHQVTQMGQEVILRCVPISNHLYFYWYRQILGQKVEFLVSFYNNEISEKSEIFDDQFSVERPDGSNFTLKIRSTKLEDSAMYFCASSRGPSLYEQYFGPGTRLTVT.